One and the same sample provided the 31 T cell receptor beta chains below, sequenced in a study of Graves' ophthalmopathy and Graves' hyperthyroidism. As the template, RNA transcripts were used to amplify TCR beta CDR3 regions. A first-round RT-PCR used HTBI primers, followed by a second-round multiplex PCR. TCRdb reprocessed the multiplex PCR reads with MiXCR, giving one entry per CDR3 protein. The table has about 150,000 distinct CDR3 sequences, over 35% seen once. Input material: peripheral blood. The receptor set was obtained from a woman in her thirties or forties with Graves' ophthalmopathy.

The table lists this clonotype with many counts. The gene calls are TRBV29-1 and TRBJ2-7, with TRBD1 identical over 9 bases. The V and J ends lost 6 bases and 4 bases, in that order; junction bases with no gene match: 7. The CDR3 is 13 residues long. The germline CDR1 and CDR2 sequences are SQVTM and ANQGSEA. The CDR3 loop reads CSVEGQGGYEQYF. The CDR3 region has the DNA TGCAGCGTGGAGGGACAGGGAGGGTACGAGCAGTACTTC.

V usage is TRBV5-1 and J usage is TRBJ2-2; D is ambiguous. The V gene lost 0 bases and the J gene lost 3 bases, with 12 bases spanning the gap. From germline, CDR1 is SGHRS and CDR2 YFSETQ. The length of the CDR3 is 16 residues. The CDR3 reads CASSLEGTAYTGELFF. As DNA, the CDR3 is TGCGCCAGCAGCTTGGAGGGAACTGCCTACACCGGGGAGCTGTTTTTT.

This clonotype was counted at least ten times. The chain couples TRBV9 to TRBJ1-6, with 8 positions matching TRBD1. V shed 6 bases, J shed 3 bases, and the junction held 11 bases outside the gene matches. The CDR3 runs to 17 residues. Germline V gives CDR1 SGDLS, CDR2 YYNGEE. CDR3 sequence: CASTPTGELSYNSPLHF. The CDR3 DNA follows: TGTGCCAGCACCCCGACAGGGGAGCTCAGCTATAATTCACCCCTCCACTTT.

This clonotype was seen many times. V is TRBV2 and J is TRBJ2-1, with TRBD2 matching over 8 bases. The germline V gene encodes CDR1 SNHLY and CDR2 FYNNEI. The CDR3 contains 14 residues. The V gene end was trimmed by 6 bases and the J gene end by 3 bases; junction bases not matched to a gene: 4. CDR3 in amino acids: CASRSLADYNEQFF. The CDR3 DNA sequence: TGTGCCAGCAGATCACTAGCGGACTACAATGAGCAGTTCTTC.

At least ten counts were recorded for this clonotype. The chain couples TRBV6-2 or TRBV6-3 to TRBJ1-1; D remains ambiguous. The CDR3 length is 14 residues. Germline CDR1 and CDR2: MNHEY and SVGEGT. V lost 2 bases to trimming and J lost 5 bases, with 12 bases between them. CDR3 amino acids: CASSYGAGRTEAFF. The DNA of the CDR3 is TGTGCCAGCAGTTACGGCGCAGGACGGACTGAAGCTTTCTTT.

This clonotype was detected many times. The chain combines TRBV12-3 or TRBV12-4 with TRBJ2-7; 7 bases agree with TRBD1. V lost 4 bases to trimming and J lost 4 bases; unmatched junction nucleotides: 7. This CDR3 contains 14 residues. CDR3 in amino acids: CASSSNRGSYEQYF. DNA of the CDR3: TGTGCCAGCAGTTCAAACAGGGGATCGTACGAGCAGTACTTC.

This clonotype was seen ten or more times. CDR3 in DNA: TGTGCCAGCGCCCCATCCCTGACCGCGAACACTGAAGCTTTCTTT. Residues: CASAPSLTANTEAFF. This chain joins TRBV18 and TRBJ1-1; D gene uncertain. The germline V and J ends were trimmed by 8 bases and 1 base, with 17 bases remaining between them. Germline CDR1 and CDR2: KGHSH and LQKENI. The CDR3 has 15 amino acids.

The CDR3 coding sequence is TGTGCCAGCAGGGGCTGGACAGGGGATCAGCCCCAGCATTTT. It translates to CASRGWTGDQPQHF. The genes are TRBV6-1 and TRBJ1-5; 9 nucleotides agree with TRBD1. Looked up from germline, CDR1 is MNHNS and CDR2 is SASEGT. This CDR3 is built from 14 residues. V shed 6 bases and J 5 bases; nucleotides not matched to a gene: 5.

The CDR3 here is CASSDFSWEDYGYTF. In DNA form, the CDR3 reads TGTGCCAGCAGTGATTTCAGTTGGGAGGACTATGGCTACACCTTC. The V gene is TRBV6-1, the J gene TRBJ1-2; D is undetermined. Trimming cost V 3 bases and J 3 bases, with 14 bases left between them. Per germline, CDR1 MNHNS and CDR2 SASEGT. This CDR3 is built from 15 residues.

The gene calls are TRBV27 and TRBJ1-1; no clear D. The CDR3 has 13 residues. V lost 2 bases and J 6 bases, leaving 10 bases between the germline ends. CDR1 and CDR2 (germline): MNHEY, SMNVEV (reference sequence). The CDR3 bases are TGTGCCAGCAGTTTAATTGGAAACGCTGAAGCTTTCTTT. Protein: CASSLIGNAEAFF.

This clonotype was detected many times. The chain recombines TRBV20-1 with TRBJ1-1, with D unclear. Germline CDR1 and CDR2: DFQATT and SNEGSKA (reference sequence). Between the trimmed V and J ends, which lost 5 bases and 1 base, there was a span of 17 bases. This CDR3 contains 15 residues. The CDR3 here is CSAEKGRSSNTEAFF. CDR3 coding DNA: TGCAGTGCTGAGAAGGGCAGGAGCTCGAACACTGAAGCTTTCTTT.

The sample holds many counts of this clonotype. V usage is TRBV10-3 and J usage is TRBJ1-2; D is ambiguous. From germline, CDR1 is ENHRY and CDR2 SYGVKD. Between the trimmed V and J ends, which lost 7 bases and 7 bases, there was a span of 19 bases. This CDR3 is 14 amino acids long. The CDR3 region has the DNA TGTGCCATCACTGGAAGCAGTGACGCTTCTGGCTACACCTTC. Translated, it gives CAITGSSDASGYTF.

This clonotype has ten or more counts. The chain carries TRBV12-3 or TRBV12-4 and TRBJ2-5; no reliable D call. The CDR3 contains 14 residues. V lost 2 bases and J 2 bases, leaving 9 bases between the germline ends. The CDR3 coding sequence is TGTGCCAGCAGTTTACAGAACCAGCAAGAGACCCAGTACTTC. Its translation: CASSLQNQQETQYF.

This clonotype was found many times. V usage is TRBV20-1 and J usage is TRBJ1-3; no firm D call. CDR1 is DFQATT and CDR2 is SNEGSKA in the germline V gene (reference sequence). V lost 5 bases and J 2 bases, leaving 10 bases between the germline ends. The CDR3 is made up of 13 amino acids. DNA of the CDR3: TGCAGTGCTGCCAAGAGTCCTGGAAACACCATATATTTT. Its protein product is CSAAKSPGNTIYF.

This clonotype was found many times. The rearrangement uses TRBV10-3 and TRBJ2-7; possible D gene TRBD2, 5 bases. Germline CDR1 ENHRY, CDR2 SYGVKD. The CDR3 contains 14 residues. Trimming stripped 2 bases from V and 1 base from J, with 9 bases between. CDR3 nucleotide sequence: TGTGCCATCAGTGAGAGTAGCGCTTCCTACGAGCAGTACTTC. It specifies CAISESSASYEQYF.

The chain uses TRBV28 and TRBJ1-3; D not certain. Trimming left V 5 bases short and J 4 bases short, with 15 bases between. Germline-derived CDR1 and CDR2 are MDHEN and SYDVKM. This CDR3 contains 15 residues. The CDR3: CASSSSRAWGNTIYF. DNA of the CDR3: TGTGCCAGCAGTAGCTCTCGGGCTTGGGGAAACACCATATATTTT. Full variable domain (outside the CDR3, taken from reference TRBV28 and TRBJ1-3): DVKVTQSSRYLVKRTGEKVFLECVQDMDHENMFWYRQDPGLGLRLIYFSYDVKMKEKGDIPEGYSVSREKKERFSLILESASTNQTSMYLCASSSSRAWGNTIYFGEGSWLTVV.

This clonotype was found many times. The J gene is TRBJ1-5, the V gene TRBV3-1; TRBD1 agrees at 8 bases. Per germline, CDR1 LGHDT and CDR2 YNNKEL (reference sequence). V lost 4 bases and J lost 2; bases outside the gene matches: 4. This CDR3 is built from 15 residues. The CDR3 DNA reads TGTGCCAGCAGCCCGACAGGGGTTCGCAATCAGCCCCAGCATTTT. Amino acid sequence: CASSPTGVRNQPQHF.

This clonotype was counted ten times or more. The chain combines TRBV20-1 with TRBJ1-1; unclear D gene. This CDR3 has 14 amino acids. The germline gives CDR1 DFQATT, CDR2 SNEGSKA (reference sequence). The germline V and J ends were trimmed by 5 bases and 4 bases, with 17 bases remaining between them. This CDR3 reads CSAPARRVGTEAFF. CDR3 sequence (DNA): TGCAGTGCTCCAGCCCGGAGGGTGGGCACTGAAGCTTTCTTT.

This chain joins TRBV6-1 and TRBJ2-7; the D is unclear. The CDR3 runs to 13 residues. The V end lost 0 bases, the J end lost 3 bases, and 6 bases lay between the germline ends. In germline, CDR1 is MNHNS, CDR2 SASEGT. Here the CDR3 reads CASSEAADYEQYF. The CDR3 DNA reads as TGTGCCAGCAGTGAAGCGGCCGACTACGAGCAGTACTTC.

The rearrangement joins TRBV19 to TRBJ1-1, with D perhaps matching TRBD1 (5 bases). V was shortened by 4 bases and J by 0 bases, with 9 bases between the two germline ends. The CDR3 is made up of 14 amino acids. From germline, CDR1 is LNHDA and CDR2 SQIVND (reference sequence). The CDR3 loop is CASSSWGMNTEAFF. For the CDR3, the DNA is TGTGCCAGTAGTAGCTGGGGGATGAACACTGAAGCTTTCTTT.

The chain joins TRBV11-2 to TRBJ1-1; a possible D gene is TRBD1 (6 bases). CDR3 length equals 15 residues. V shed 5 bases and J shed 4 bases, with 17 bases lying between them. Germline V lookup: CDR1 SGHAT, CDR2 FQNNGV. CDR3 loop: CASSLRSGVATEAFF. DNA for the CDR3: TGTGCCAGCAGCCTACGATCAGGGGTAGCCACTGAAGCTTTCTTT.

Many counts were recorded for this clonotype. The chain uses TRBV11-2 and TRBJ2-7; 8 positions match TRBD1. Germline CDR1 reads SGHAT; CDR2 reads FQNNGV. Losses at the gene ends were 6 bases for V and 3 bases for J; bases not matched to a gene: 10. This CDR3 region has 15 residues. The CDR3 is CASSLNRDRHYEQYF. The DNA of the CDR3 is TGTGCCAGCAGTTTGAACCGGGACAGGCACTACGAGCAGTACTTC.

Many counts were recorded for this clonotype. This CDR3 reads CASSPNTAGNQPQHF. The DNA for the CDR3 is TGTGCCAGCAGCCCCAATACCGCGGGGAATCAGCCCCAGCATTTT. The chain links TRBV27 to TRBJ1-5; no definite D call. The ends were cut back, 6 bases at V and 4 bases at J, with 16 bases in the middle. Germline loops: CDR1 MNHEY, CDR2 SMNVEV (reference sequence). The length of the CDR3 is 15 residues.

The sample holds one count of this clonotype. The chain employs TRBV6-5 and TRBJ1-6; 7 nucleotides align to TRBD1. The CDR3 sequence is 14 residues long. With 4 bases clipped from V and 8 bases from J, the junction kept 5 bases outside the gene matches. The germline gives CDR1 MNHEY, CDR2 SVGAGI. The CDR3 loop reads CASSSTGTDSPLHF. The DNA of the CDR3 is TGTGCCAGCAGTTCGACAGGGACCGATTCACCCCTCCACTTT.

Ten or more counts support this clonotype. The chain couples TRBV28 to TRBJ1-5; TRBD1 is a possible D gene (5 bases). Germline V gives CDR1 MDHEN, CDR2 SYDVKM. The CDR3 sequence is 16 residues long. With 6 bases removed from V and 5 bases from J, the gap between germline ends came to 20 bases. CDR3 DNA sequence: TGTGCCAGCAGCCTAGTGGCCGGGGGGTCCTATCAGCCCCAGCATTTT. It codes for CASSLVAGGSYQPQHF.

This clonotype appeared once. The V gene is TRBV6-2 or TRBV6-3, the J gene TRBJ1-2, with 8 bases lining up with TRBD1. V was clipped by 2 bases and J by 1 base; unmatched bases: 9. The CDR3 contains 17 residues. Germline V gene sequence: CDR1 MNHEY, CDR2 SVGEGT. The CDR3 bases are TGTGCCAGCAGTTACCCCGGGACAGGTGCCCTTAACTATGGCTACACCTTC. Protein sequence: CASSYPGTGALNYGYTF.

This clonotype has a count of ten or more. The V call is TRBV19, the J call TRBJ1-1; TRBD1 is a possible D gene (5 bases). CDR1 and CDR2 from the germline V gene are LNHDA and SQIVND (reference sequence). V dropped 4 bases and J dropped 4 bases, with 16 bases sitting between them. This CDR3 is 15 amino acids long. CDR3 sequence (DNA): TGTGCCAGTAGTAAAAGACCGGAGGGGACCACTGAAGCTTTCTTT. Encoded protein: CASSKRPEGTTEAFF.

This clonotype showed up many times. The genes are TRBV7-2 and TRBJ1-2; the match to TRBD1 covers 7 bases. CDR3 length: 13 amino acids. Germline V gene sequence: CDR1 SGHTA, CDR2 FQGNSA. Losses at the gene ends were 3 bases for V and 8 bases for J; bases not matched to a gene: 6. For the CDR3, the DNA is TGTGCCAGCAGCTTTAGTCAGGGGGAAGGCTACACCTTC. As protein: CASSFSQGEGYTF.

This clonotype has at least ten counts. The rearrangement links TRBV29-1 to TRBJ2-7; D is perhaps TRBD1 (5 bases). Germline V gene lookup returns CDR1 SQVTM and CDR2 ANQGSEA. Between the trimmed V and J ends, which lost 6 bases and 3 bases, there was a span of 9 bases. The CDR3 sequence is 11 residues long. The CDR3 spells CSVDTGYEQYF. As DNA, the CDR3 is TGCAGCGTCGATACAGGCTACGAGCAGTACTTC.

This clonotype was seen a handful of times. The CDR3 reads CASSADRGFSYGYTF. CDR3 DNA: TGTGCCAGCAGTGCCGACAGGGGGTTTAGCTATGGCTACACCTTC. The chain has TRBV12-3 or TRBV12-4 and TRBJ1-2; TRBD1 matches at 9 bases. CDR3 length equals 15 residues. V gave up 5 bases and J gave up 4 bases; unmatched junction bases: 8.

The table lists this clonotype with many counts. This CDR3 reads CASSHEDRGAYEQYF. In DNA, the CDR3 is TGCGCCAGCAGTCACGAGGACAGGGGAGCCTACGAGCAGTACTTC. This sequence joins TRBV5-1 and TRBJ2-7, with 9 bases that match TRBD1. Per the germline V gene, CDR1 is SGHRS and CDR2 is YFSETQ. V trimming: 5 bases; J trimming: 2 bases; junction bases outside the gene matches: 8. This CDR3 contains 15 residues.